The clone carrying this TCR beta chain was observed many times. Its antigen remains unidentified. Other DNA sequences in the same sample also yield this CDR3. Several immunoSEQ plates held equal portions of the genomic DNA taken from each subset. The repertoire was sequenced with immunoSEQ multiplex PCR; TCRdb's copy has only in-frame clones and lacks some. The table shows about 510,000 clones, with 79% occurring only once. The record originates from a study of shared clonotypes between healthy human individuals. Findings and limits, study-wide: Owing to a small donor count, the genetic and exposure-history diversity represented was limited. Read depth was anticipated to influence clonotype sharing among donors.

Approximately 87 million PBMCs went into genomic DNA for unsorted samples. The TCR was taken from a woman aged 40-49 years in good health. Some clones in this sample may be carry-over from other donors' samples. The sequenced sample was PBMCs.

The CDR3 region has the DNA TGCGCCAGCAGGTCCCTTGTAGGAAACACCATATATTTT. This translates into CASRSLVGNTIYF. The chain couples TRBV5-1 to TRBJ1-3; D not resolved. The CDR3 covers 13 residues. Trimming removed 5 bases from V and 4 bases from J, with 10 bases in between. Germline-derived CDR1 and CDR2 are SGHRS and YFSETQ.